The T cell receptor (beta chain) under discussion was sequenced for a study of blood T cell repertoires in COVID-19. Study information: T cells, B-cell-depleted T cells, or PBMCs supplied cDNA or gDNA.

There are 12 residues in the CDR3. The ends were cut back, 9 bases at V and 7 bases at J, with 15 bases in the middle. The germline CDR1 and CDR2 sequences are SEHNR and FQNEAQ (reference sequence). TCRdb's table, derived via immunoSEQ multiplex PCR, lists solely in-frame clones and lacks some. The data show about 150,000 clones, roughly 80% seen once. The receptor was isolated from a man aged 60 to 69 with acute or convalescent COVID-19. The sample comprised peripheral blood. The chain is built from TRBV7-9 and TRBJ2-5; a weak D match, TRBD1 (6 bases). This chain's CDR3 is CASGGRSVTQYF. DNA for the CDR3: TGTGCCAGTGGGGGCAGGTCCGTGACCCAGTACTTC.